This TCR beta chain originates from a study of immune heterogeneity within non-small cell lung tumors (dated by TCRdb to 2017 to 2018). Broadly, across the study: By histology, several squamous cell carcinomas, approximately 11 non-squamous carcinomas and 1 tumor not otherwise specified were included. TCR repertoires were analyzed from 60 or so tumor loci of around 15 patients, while transcriptome data covered only 40 to 50 loci from approximately eleven patients. For mutant peptides 8 to 11 amino acids long, netMHCpan-3.0 predicted neoantigen binding to the HLA alleles of each patient. To look at intratumoral immune heterogeneity, the study ran whole-exome sequencing, RNA-seq and TCR beta repertoire sequencing on several spatially distinct regions taken from every NSCLC tumor. Findings and caveats that apply to the study as a whole: Individual patients mostly had different high-frequency TCR beta clonotypes. Local T-cell repertoire clonality showed a statistically significant but moderate positive correlation with local tumor mutational burden (R about 0.35). Identical dominant CDR3B clonotypes recurred across loci within a patient, yet different tumor locations also harbored unique high-frequency clones.

V loses 5 bases, J loses 4 bases, and the germline ends lie 15 bases apart. The CDR3 sequence holds 15 residues, the cysteine and phenylalanine included. The read is trimmed to its CDR3 DNA, 45 bases read in frame from base 1. The CDR1 and CDR2 encoded by the germline V gene (reference sequence) are LNHDA and SQIVND. For the TCR template, genomic DNA was extracted from bulk tumor tissue, and 500 to 600 ng of gDNA was amplified for each sample. During surgery, multiple biopsies were taken from each primary tumor, with sampling sites spaced as far apart as possible within the tumor mass. The study cohort was described as untreated, and the patients were newly diagnosed NSCLC cases having curative surgery. The donor group was made up of over 14 newly diagnosed non-small cell lung cancer patients undergoing surgery with curative intent. A couple of independent pathologists reviewed the resected tumor masses. Only high-quality DNA and RNA samples were carried forward to sequencing.

Taking its sample share into account, this clonotype is medium-sized (0.01 to 0.1%). Its antigen is unknown. No clone much larger than this one lies a single base away; base qualities are absent. The TCR beta CDR3 region was amplified with a multiplex PCR system whose first round ran for approximately 10 cycles using 32 V-gene forward primers and 13 J-gene reverse primers. The first PCR round was done with a QIAGEN Multiplex PCR Kit, and the primer sequences were filed in Chinese patent CN105087789A. Illumina universal primers were attached in a second round of PCR run with the Phusion High-Fidelity PCR Kit. Sequencing of the TCR libraries was done on the Illumina HiSeq X Ten platform in paired-end mode with a 151 bp read length. As for the authors' bioinformatics: Cutadapt removed reads without multiplex PCR primers, PEAR merged read pairs, and MiXCR with default settings called CDR3 regions. Repertoire diversity was assessed by Shannon entropy, and clonality was calculated as one minus the Shannon entropy divided by the ln of the count of productive unique sequences. Dominant or high-frequency T-cell clones were defined as clonotypes at frequencies of at least 0.5%. TCRdb reprocessed the public reads (quality trimming at Q25 with fastp, clone calling with MiXCR) and kept in-frame beta chains. Duplicate CDR3 protein sequences are folded into a single record with the most common DNA and genes. TCRdb, not the original authors, processed these V and J calls. The sample profile shows around 11,000 distinct CDR3 sequences; more than 15% of them were found once. Together, the top ten hold under 4% of the sample.

Sequenced material: lung tumor tissue. The receptor comes from a man between 60 and 75 years old with non-small cell lung cancer. Recombination joined TRBV19 with TRBJ2-1; the best D guess is TRBD2, with 5 bases matching. The bases are TGTGCCAGTAGTTGGAGTAGCGCCATATACAATGAGCAGTTCTTC. Translated, this gives CASSWSSAIYNEQFF.